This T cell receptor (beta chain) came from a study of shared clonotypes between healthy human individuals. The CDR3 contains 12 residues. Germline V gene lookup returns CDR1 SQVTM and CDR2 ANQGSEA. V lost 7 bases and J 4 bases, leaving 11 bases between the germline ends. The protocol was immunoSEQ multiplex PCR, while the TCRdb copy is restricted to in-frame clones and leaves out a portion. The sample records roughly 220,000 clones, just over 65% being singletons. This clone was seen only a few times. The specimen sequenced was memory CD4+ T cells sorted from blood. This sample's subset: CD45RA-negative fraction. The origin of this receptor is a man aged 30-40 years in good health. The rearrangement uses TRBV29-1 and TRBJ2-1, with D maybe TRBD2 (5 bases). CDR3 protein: CSGLARYNEQFF. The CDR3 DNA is TGCAGCGGGCTAGCTAGGTACAATGAGCAGTTCTTC.